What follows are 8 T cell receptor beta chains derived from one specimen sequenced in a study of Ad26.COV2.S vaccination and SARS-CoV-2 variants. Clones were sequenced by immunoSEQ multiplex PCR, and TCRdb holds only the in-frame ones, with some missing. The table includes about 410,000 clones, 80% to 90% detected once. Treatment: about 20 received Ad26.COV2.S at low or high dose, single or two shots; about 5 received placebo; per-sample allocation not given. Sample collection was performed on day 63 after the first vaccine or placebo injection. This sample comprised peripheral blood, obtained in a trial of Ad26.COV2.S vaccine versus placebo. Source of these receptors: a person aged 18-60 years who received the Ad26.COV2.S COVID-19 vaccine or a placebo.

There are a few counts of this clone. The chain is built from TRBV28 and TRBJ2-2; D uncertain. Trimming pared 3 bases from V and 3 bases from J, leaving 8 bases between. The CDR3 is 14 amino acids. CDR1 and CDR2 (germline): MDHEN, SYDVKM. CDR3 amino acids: CASSLPQYTGELFF. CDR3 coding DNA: TGTGCCAGCAGTTTGCCACAGTACACCGGGGAGCTGTTTTTT.

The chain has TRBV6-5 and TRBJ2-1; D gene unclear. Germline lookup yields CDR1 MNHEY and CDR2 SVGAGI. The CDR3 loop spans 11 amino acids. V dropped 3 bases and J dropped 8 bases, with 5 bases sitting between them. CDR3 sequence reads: CASSYSHEQFF. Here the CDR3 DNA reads TGTGCCAGCAGTTATAGCCATGAGCAGTTCTTC.

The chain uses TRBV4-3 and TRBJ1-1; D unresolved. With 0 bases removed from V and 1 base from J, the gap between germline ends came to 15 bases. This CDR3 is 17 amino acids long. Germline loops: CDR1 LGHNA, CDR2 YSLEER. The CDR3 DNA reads TGCGCCAGCAGCCAAGAGCCCCTGGCCGGAGAGAACACTGAAGCTTTCTTT. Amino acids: CASSQEPLAGENTEAFF.

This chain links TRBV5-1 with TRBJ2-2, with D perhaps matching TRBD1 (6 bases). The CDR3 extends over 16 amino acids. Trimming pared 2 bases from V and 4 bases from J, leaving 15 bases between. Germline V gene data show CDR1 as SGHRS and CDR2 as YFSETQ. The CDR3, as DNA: TGCGCCAGCAGCTTAGGGTCAGGGGTATTCACCGGGGAGCTGTTTTTT. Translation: CASSLGSGVFTGELFF.

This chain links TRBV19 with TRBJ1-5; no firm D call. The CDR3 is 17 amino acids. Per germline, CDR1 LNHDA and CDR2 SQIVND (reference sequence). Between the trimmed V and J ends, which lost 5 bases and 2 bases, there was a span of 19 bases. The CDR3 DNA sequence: TGTGCCAGTAGTGTGAGAGGAGCCGACCATGGCAATCAGCCCCAGCATTTT. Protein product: CASSVRGADHGNQPQHF. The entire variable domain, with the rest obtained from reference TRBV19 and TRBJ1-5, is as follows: DGGITQSPKYLFRKEGQNVTLSCEQNLNHDAMYWYRQDPGQGLRLIYYSQIVNDFQKGDIAEGYSVSREKKESFPLTVTSAQKNPTAFYLCASSVRGADHGNQPQHFGDGTRLSIL.

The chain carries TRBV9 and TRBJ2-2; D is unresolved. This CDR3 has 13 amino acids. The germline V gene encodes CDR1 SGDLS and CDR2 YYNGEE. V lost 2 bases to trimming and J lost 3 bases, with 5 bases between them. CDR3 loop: CASSVGDTGELFF. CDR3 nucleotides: TGTGCCAGCAGCGTTGGGGACACCGGGGAGCTGTTTTTT.

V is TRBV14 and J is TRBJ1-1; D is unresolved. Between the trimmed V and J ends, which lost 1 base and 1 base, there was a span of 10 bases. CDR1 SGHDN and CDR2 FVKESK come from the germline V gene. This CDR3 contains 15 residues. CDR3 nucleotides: TGTGCCAGCAGCCAAGGGGCAGGAGCGAACACTGAAGCTTTCTTT. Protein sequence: CASSQGAGANTEAFF.

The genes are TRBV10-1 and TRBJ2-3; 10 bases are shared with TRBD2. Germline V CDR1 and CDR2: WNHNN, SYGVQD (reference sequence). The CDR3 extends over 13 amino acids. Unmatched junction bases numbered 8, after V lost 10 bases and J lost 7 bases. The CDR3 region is CATGAGGTYTQYF. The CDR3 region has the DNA TGCGCCACCGGAGCGGGGGGGACATATACGCAGTATTTT.